The 13 T cell receptor beta chains presented below share a single source sample, sequenced in a study of blood T cells in healthy people across ages. Then a second PCR, running roughly 7 to 11 cycles, was carried out with a sample-barcoded 5' primer and a J-beta primer mix. TCRdb passed the 5' RACE reads through MiXCR, listing each CDR3 protein once. This sample has roughly 800,000 distinct CDR3 sequences, with 55% to 70% found just once. The source material was blood. The receptors stem from a man younger than 45 in good health.

The J gene is TRBJ1-5, the V gene TRBV29-1; D perhaps matches TRBD1 (5 bases). Trimming pared 4 bases from V and 3 bases from J, leaving 10 bases between. Germline lookup yields CDR1 SQVTM and CDR2 ANQGSEA. This CDR3 region has 13 residues. CDR3 region: CSVAQGPNQPQHF. DNA for the CDR3: TGCAGCGTTGCCCAGGGACCCAATCAGCCCCAGCATTTT.

Comment on this clonotype: Relative to the germline gene, one junction end is altered; a read error may explain this. The V gene is TRBV25-1, the J gene TRBJ2-1, with no clear D. The CDR3 is made up of 12 amino acids. Germline V lookup: CDR1 MGHDK, CDR2 SYGVNS. The CDR3 region is CVSSVSLDEQFF. CDR3 bases: TGTGTCAGCAGTGTTTCGTTGGATGAGCAGTTCTTC.

V gene TRBV4-3 combines with J gene TRBJ2-3; 7 bases line up with TRBD2. The CDR3 totals 15 residues. Trimming at V came to 0 bases and at J to 2 bases, leaving 2 bases not matched to a gene. The germline V gene encodes CDR1 LGHNA and CDR2 YSLEER. CDR3 sequence: CASSQEGGSTDTQYF. For the CDR3, the DNA is TGCGCCAGCAGCCAAGAGGGAGGGTCCACAGATACGCAGTATTTT.

The chain carries TRBV13 and TRBJ2-3, with 11 bases that match TRBD2. CDR3 length: 16 amino acids. J lost 5 bases, V lost 2 bases, and 6 bases had no gene match. Per the germline V gene, CDR1 is PRHDT and CDR2 is FYEKMQ (reference sequence). This chain's CDR3 is CASSLRYSGRGDTQYF. The CDR3 nucleotides read TGTGCCAGCAGCTTACGGTATAGCGGGAGGGGAGATACGCAGTATTTT. The whole variable domain, remainder taken from reference TRBV13 and TRBJ2-3, is AAGVIQSPRHLIKEKRETATLKCYPIPRHDTVYWYQQGPGQDPQFLISFYEKMQSDKGSIPDRFSAQQFSDYHSELNMSSLELGDSALYFCASSLRYSGRGDTQYFGPGTRLTVL.

V gene TRBV3-1 combines with J gene TRBJ1-1; D gene ambiguous. Between the trimmed V and J ends, which lost 3 bases and 11 bases, there was a span of 16 bases. Germline V gene data show CDR1 as LGHDT and CDR2 as YNNKEL (reference sequence). The CDR3 is 13 amino acids. The CDR3: CASSHDGWVPAFF. CDR3 nucleotides: TGTGCCAGCAGCCATGATGGTTGGGTGCCGGCTTTCTTT.

This rearrangement joins TRBV28 to TRBJ2-1; possible D gene TRBD1, 5 bases. Trimming took off 1 base at V and 10 bases at J, with 17 bases between the two ends. There are 15 residues in the CDR3. From germline, CDR1 is MDHEN and CDR2 SYDVKM. DNA of the CDR3: TGTGCCAGCAGTTTATCAACAGGCCAGTCACGAGAGCAGTTCTTC. This translates into CASSLSTGQSREQFF.

The V call is TRBV25-1, the J call TRBJ2-5; TRBD1 matches at 8 bases. The junction had 13 bases not matched to a gene; V was cut back by 3 bases and J by 4 bases. CDR1 and CDR2 from the germline V gene are MGHDK and SYGVNS. The CDR3 consists of 17 residues. The CDR3 loop is CASSERVQGDRPETQYF. The CDR3 region has the DNA TGTGCCAGCAGTGAGAGGGTACAGGGGGATCGGCCAGAGACCCAGTACTTC.

CDR3 nucleotide sequence: TGTGCCAGCAGTTTATCTCGGGTGGCAGATACGCAGTATTTT. Its translation: CASSLSRVADTQYF. The chain uses TRBV28 and TRBJ2-3; D gene uncertain. The length of the CDR3 is 14 residues. CDR1 is MDHEN and CDR2 is SYDVKM in the germline V gene. V lost 1 base and J lost 4, with 9 bases in between.

This clonotype came up many times. J is TRBJ2-1 and V is TRBV7-9, with D perhaps given as TRBD1 or TRBD2 (5 bases each). Germline V CDR1 and CDR2: SEHNR, FQNEAQ (reference sequence). CDR3 length: 17 residues. V was trimmed by 5 bases and J by 5 bases, leaving 22 bases between them. CDR3 loop: CASSPYRSGTRDNEQFF. The CDR3 DNA sequence: TGTGCCAGCAGCCCATATCGCTCCGGGACGAGGGACAATGAGCAGTTCTTC.

The genes are TRBV10-3 and TRBJ1-1; 11 bases are a match to TRBD1. Trimming cost V 8 bases and J 4 bases; bases outside gene matches: 6. The CDR3 length is 14 residues. Germline-derived CDR1 and CDR2 are ENHRY and SYGVKD. The CDR3 here is CAIQTGTGGTEAFF. DNA of the CDR3: TGTGCCATCCAGACGGGGACAGGGGGCACTGAAGCTTTCTTT.

This clonotype has more than one count but fewer than ten. The chain employs TRBV29-1 and TRBJ2-1, with TRBD2 matching 14 bases. V was clipped by 5 bases and J by 1 base; unmatched bases: 19. Germline CDR1 SQVTM, CDR2 ANQGSEA. The CDR3 consists of 21 residues. The CDR3 bases are TGCAGCGTTCTGCGCAGGACCCTGGGACTAGCGGGAGTGGTATCCTACAATGAGCAGTTCTTC. It codes for CSVLRRTLGLAGVVSYNEQFF.

V gene TRBV4-3 combines with J gene TRBJ2-1; tentatively, D is TRBD1 or TRBD2 (5 bases each). V was cut by 0 bases and J by 7 bases, with 16 bases left in between. In germline, CDR1 is LGHNA, CDR2 YSLEER. The CDR3 spans 16 residues. CDR3 amino acids: CASSQDLGPRRNEQFF. As DNA, the CDR3 is TGCGCCAGCAGCCAAGATTTGGGACCCCGAAGGAATGAGCAGTTCTTC.

The chain employs TRBV20-1 and TRBJ2-2, with 12 bases identical to TRBD2. The germline V gene encodes CDR1 DFQATT and CDR2 SNEGSKA (reference sequence). The CDR3 is made up of 16 amino acids. V was pared by 3 bases and J by 4 bases, with 6 bases of the junction left unmatched. The CDR3 nucleotides read TGCAGTGCTAGGGTTCCGGGACTAGCGGGCACCGGGGAGCTGTTTTTT. Protein sequence: CSARVPGLAGTGELFF.